This record covers a single TCR beta chain. Gene names refer to mouse genes. The record originates from a study of tissue T cells after allogeneic stem cell transplantation. Sequencing was performed with immunoSEQ multiplex PCR; in TCRdb, only in-frame clones are kept and a portion is missing. The table lists more than 45,000 clones, about 73% of them singletons. Sequencing input: sorted cells pooled from one or two spleens. The receptor was derived from a pool of C57BL/6 mice in good health.

The CDR3 bases that were read are TGTGCCAGCGGTGACCGAGGGGGGGCAAAAGACACCCAGTAC. This gives the protein CASGDRGGAKDTQY. The full CDR3 reads CASGDRGGAKDTQYF. V and J are TRBV13-2 and TRBJ2-5; 8 bases match TRBD2. The read terminates 1 residue ahead of where the CDR3 ends, so the germline J gene completes it. The CDR3 spans 15 residues. Germline CDR1 NNHNN, CDR2 SYGAGS (reference sequence). The J segment lost 4 bases and the V segment lost 2 bases, leaving 6 bases of the junction unmatched.